The clone carrying this T cell receptor beta chain was observed a few times. This sample was included in a study of T-cell reconstitution after alpha-beta-depleted transplantation in children. For TCRbeta, the library was prepared with unique molecular identifiers. TCRdb re-derived calls from the PCR reads in MiXCR, one entry per CDR3 protein. The table shows around 960,000 distinct CDR3 sequences, with about 29% occurring only once. The input for sequencing was PBMCs, mostly from graft donor cells, taken 360 days after TCRalphabeta/CD19-depleted stem cell transplant. The clonotype comes from a boy in the first two years of life who had a stem cell transplant for SCID, so the T cells may come from the graft donor.

The CDR3 region is CASSLNRDKDTQYF. The CDR3 DNA follows: TGTGCCAGCAGTTTAAACAGGGACAAAGATACGCAGTATTTT. The chain employs TRBV12-3 or TRBV12-4 and TRBJ2-3; the D gene is possibly TRBD1 (6 bases). V shed 2 bases and J shed 5 bases, with 11 bases lying between them. The CDR3 spans 14 residues.